A selection of T cell receptor beta chains follows, all from one sample in a study of control samples from healthy donors and cancer patients. The data were produced by immunoSEQ multiplex PCR, yet TCRdb's version contains in-frame clones alone and is incomplete. The sample holds around 190,000 clones, approximately 92% seen once. The sample consisted of blood. Receptors were obtained from a man between 25 and 39 years old in good health. Both conserved end residues are part of each CDR3. D genes are given only for firm matches. Only part of the rows carry a size: once, few, many, or a class if the clone is expanded.

j_call d_call v_call clone_size cdr3_aa cdr3_nt
TRBJ2-5 - TRBV7-9 - CASSLVGGQETQYF TGTGCCAGCAGCTTAGTTGGGGGACAAGAGACCCAGTACTTC
TRBJ1-2 - TRBV4-3 - CASSPQTVNYGYTF TGCGCCAGCAGTCCTCAGACAGTTAACTATGGCTACACCTTC
TRBJ1-4 TRBD1 TRBV7-9 - CASSRGTVSEKLFF TGTGCCAGCAGCCGGGGGACAGTATCTGAAAAACTGTTTTTT
TRBJ2-2 - TRBV27 - CASSMRTVSTGELFF TGTGCCAGCAGCATGAGGACAGTAAGCACCGGGGAGCTGTTTTTT
TRBJ2-7 - TRBV19 few CASGDRSEQYF TGTGCCAGTGGCGACAGGTCCGAGCAGTACTTC
TRBJ1-2 - TRBV19 - CASSRAGLDGYTF TGTGCCAGTAGTAGGGCAGGGTTGGATGGCTACACCTTC
TRBJ2-7 - TRBV4-1 - CASSQAVLSYEQYF TGCGCCAGCAGCCAGGCAGTCCTCTCCTACGAGCAGTACTTC
TRBJ2-5 TRBD1 TRBV2 - CASRPGQNQETQYF TGTGCCAGCAGGCCGGGACAGAATCAAGAGACCCAGTACTTC
TRBJ1-5 - TRBV12-5 once CASGSPGGGGQPQHF TGTGCTAGTGGTTCCCCGGGGGGGGGCGGTCAGCCCCAGCATTTT
TRBJ1-1 TRBD1 TRBV6-1 - CASSEALGRGHAEAFF TGTGCCAGCAGTGAAGCTCTGGGCAGGGGGCATGCTGAAGCTTTCTTT
TRBJ2-2 TRBD2 TRBV2 - CASNGLAGGLTGELFF TGTGCCAGCAATGGACTAGCGGGAGGGCTGACCGGGGAGCTGTTTTTT
TRBJ1-1 - TRBV5-1 - CASSLMTVANTEAFF TGCGCCAGCAGCTTAATGACAGTGGCGAACACTGAAGCTTTCTTT
TRBJ2-1 - TRBV5-1 - CASSLDIDYNEQFF TGCGCCAGCAGCTTAGACATCGACTACAATGAGCAGTTCTTC
TRBJ1-4 - TRBV19 - CASSSQGSTNEKLFF TGTGCCAGTAGTAGCCAGGGGTCAACTAATGAAAAACTGTTTTTT
TRBJ2-7 TRBD1 TRBV6-6 few CASSAQRDRVGYEQYF TGTGCCAGCAGTGCGCAGAGGGACAGGGTTGGCTACGAGCAGTACTTC
TRBJ1-2 TRBD1 TRBV4-1 - CASSNRGAGNYGYTF TGCGCCAGCAGCAACAGGGGGGCAGGGAACTATGGCTACACCTTC
TRBJ2-1 TRBD2 TRBV10-1 - CARLAGGPYNEQFF TGCGCCCGCCTAGCGGGAGGGCCGTACAATGAGCAGTTCTTC
TRBJ2-5 - TRBV24-1 - CATSRGTEETQYF TGTGCCACCAGCCGGGGGACAGAAGAGACCCAGTACTTC
TRBJ2-7 TRBD2 TRBV4-2 - CASTPGTRGEQYF TGTGCCAGCACCCCAGGGACTAGAGGCGAGCAGTACTTC
TRBJ1-2 - TRBV19 - CASSRELYGYTF TGTGCCAGTTCCCGGGAACTTTATGGCTACACCTTC
TRBJ2-3 TRBD1 TRBV9 - CASSAGTGWTDTQYF TGTGCCAGCAGCGCCGGGACAGGGTGGACAGATACGCAGTATTTT
TRBJ2-7 - TRBV9 - CASSPRRGSSYEQYF TGTGCCAGCAGCCCGAGGCGAGGGAGCTCCTACGAGCAGTACTTC
TRBJ1-4 - TRBV12-5 - CASGENEKLFF TGTGCTAGTGGGGAAAATGAAAAACTGTTTTTT
TRBJ2-7 - TRBV7-2 - CASSLTASYEQYF TGTGCCAGCAGCTTGACAGCCTCCTACGAGCAGTACTTC
TRBJ1-1 - TRBV5-1 - CASSRWGAGTEAFF TGCGCCAGCAGCCGCTGGGGGGCCGGCACTGAAGCTTTCTTT
TRBJ2-1 - TRBV5-1 - CASSLQPTSYNEQFF TGCGCCAGCAGCCTTCAGCCAACCTCCTACAATGAGCAGTTCTTC
TRBJ1-3 TRBD1 TRBV19 - CASTQIGTGRGNTIYF TGTGCCAGTACCCAAATCGGGACAGGGCGGGGAAACACCATATATTTT
TRBJ1-5 - TRBV19 - CASSAGYSTLNQPQHF TGTGCCAGTAGTGCAGGGTACTCGACACTCAATCAGCCCCAGCATTTT
TRBJ2-1 TRBD2 TRBV11-2 - CASSLLAGGYNEQFF TGTGCCAGCAGCCTACTAGCGGGGGGGTACAATGAGCAGTTCTTC
TRBJ1-6 - TRBV6-5 - CASSYSDSYNSPLHF TGTGCCAGCAGTTACTCGGACAGTTATAATTCACCCCTCCACTTT
TRBJ2-5 TRBD2 TRBV28 few CASSNTGDAGGTQYF TGTGCCAGCAGTAACACCGGGGATGCGGGAGGGACCCAGTACTTC
TRBJ2-7 - TRBV5-4 - CASSLEAPGEQYF TGTGCCAGCAGCTTGGAGGCCCCGGGAGAGCAGTACTTC
TRBJ1-5 TRBD1 TRBV5-5 - CASSLGQGIGGNQPQHF TGTGCCAGCAGCTTGGGACAGGGGATAGGGGGCAATCAGCCCCAGCATTTT
TRBJ2-7 - TRBV13 - CASSLVGTYEQYF TGTGCCAGCAGCTTGGTCGGAACCTACGAGCAGTACTTC
TRBJ1-3 TRBD1 TRBV28 few CASSSTGTGTGNTIYF TGTGCCAGCAGCTCTACCGGGACAGGGACAGGAAACACCATATATTTT
TRBJ2-2 - TRBV27 - CASSSSRGGELFF TGTGCCAGCAGTTCGAGCAGGGGCGGGGAGCTGTTTTTT
TRBJ2-7 TRBD1 TRBV19 once CASRRQGENEQYF TGTGCCAGTAGACGACAGGGGGAAAACGAGCAGTACTTC
TRBJ2-5 - TRBV29-1 - CSVEEGGLGETQYF TGCAGCGTTGAAGAAGGAGGGTTAGGAGAGACCCAGTACTTC
TRBJ1-4 - TRBV7-9 - CASNRADEKLFF TGTGCCAGCAACAGGGCCGATGAAAAACTGTTTTTT
TRBJ2-2 TRBD2 TRBV18 once CASSPTRTSGQIGELFF TGTGCCAGCTCACCCACCCGGACTAGCGGACAAATCGGGGAGCTGTTTTTT
TRBJ2-7 TRBD2 TRBV11-3 - CASSSTSGPSYEQYF TGTGCCAGCAGCTCGACTAGCGGTCCCTCCTACGAGCAGTACTTC
TRBJ1-1 - TRBV6-6 - CASSYVTTNTEAFF TGTGCCAGCAGTTACGTTACAACGAACACTGAAGCTTTCTTT
TRBJ2-1 TRBD2 TRBV5-1 - CASRVAGGSHNEQFF TGCGCGAGCAGGGTGGCGGGAGGATCCCACAATGAGCAGTTCTTC
TRBJ1-2 - TRBV27 - CASSLWANYGYTF TGTGCCAGCAGTTTATGGGCCAACTATGGCTACACCTTC
TRBJ1-2 - TRBV5-8 - CASSFGIFTLYGYTF TGTGCCAGCAGCTTCGGGATCTTCACTTTGTATGGCTACACCTTC
TRBJ2-1 TRBD1 TRBV4-1 once CASSQVGQFYNEQFF TGCGCCAGCAGCCAAGTGGGACAGTTCTACAATGAGCAGTTCTTC
TRBJ2-7 TRBD2 TRBV5-1 - CASSPEPGTSGYEQYF TGCGCCAGCAGCCCCGAACCCGGGACTAGTGGCTACGAGCAGTACTTC
TRBJ2-7 - TRBV30 - CASAGTSYEQYF TGTGCTTCCGCGGGCACCTCCTACGAGCAGTACTTC
TRBJ2-7 - TRBV4-1 - CASSQDPGGEQYF TGCGCCAGCAGCCAAGATCCTGGGGGCGAGCAGTACTTC
TRBJ2-5 - TRBV3-1/TRBV3-2 - CASSQGLGSQRETQYF TGTGCCAGCAGCCAAGGTTTGGGGTCTCAAAGGGAGACCCAGTACTTC